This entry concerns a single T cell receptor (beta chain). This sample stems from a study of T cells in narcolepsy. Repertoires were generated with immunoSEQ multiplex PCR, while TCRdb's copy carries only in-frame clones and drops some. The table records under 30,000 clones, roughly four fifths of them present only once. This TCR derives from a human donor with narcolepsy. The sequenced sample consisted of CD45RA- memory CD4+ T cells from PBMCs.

The CDR3 DNA follows: TGTGCCAGCTCACAGGGGCTGAACACTGAAGCTTTCTTT. Encoded protein: CASSQGLNTEAFF. The chain recombines TRBV18 with TRBJ1-1; TRBD1 is a possible D gene (5 bases). With 4 bases removed from V and 0 bases from J, the gap between germline ends came to 6 bases. CDR3 length: 13 residues. CDR1 is KGHSH, CDR2 LQKENI, per germline.